Below are 7 T cell receptor beta chains sequenced from a single sample in a study of neurological immune-mediated disorders. Time point meaning: longitudinal time-point 3. Using its own MiXCR run on the 5' RACE reads, TCRdb lists one record per CDR3 protein. The sample carries more than 50,000 distinct CDR3 sequences, 7% to 10% recorded once. The specimen was PBMCs. These receptors came from a woman between 40 and 50 years old in good health.

This clonotype was counted ten times or more. The V gene is TRBV5-1, the J gene TRBJ2-7; D may match TRBD1 or TRBD2 (7 bases each). With 2 bases removed from V and 2 bases from J, the gap between germline ends came to 11 bases. This CDR3 has 14 residues. CDR1 and CDR2 from the germline V gene are SGHRS and YFSETQ. The CDR3 region has the DNA TGCGCCAGCAGCTTCCAGGGGGGGCCCTACGAGCAGTACTTC. Translation gives CASSFQGGPYEQYF.

About this clonotype itself: This could be a read error, since a much larger clone is one nucleotide away. The rearrangement joins TRBV7-3 to TRBJ2-5; TRBD2 matches 8 bases. Germline CDR1 reads SGHTA; CDR2 reads FQGTGA. CDR3 length equals 15 residues. In DNA, the CDR3 is TGTGCCAACAGCCTACTAGCGGCCAGGGAAGAGACCCAGTACTTC. This gives the protein CANSLLAAREETQYF.

The chain carries TRBV28 and TRBJ2-1; 7 bases line up with TRBD2. J lost 5 bases, V lost 9 bases, and 10 bases had no gene match. Per germline, CDR1 MDHEN and CDR2 SYDVKM. There are 14 residues in the CDR3. CDR3 sequence (DNA): TGTGCCAGTCTTACGGGACTACGTCACAATGAGCAGTTCTTC. Translation gives CASLTGLRHNEQFF.

The V and J genes are TRBV10-1 and TRBJ2-2; TRBD1 agrees at 9 bases. CDR1 and CDR2 from the germline V gene are WNHNN and SYGVQD (reference sequence). This CDR3 contains 14 residues. V shed 10 bases, J shed 3 bases, and the junction held 6 bases outside the gene matches. CDR3 loop: CATQQGADTGELFF. In DNA, the CDR3 is TGCGCCACCCAACAGGGGGCCGACACCGGGGAGCTGTTTTTT.

With regard to this clonotype: This may be a read error, as it is one base from a much larger clone. The chain recombines TRBV7-2 with TRBJ2-3; D assignment may be TRBD1 or TRBD2 (5 bases each). V shed 5 bases and J shed 3 bases, with 21 bases lying between them. The CDR3 length is 17 residues. Germline lookup yields CDR1 SGHTA and CDR2 FQGNSA. CDR3 region: CASSLRVSRGDTDTQYF. The CDR3 DNA sequence: TGTGCCAGCAGCCTCAGGGTTTCGAGAGGGGATACAGATACGCAGTATTTT.

This clonotype was seen many times. J is TRBJ2-1 and V is TRBV6-2 or TRBV6-3; 8 bases are a match to TRBD1. Unmatched junction bases numbered 8, after V lost 7 bases and J lost 6 bases. The CDR3 covers 14 residues. CDR1 MNHEY and CDR2 SVGEGT come from the germline V gene. This CDR3 is CASTVWTGSNEQFF. CDR3 in DNA: TGTGCCAGCACCGTCTGGACAGGGAGCAATGAGCAGTTCTTC.

This clonotype was counted at least ten times. The rearrangement uses TRBV12-3 or TRBV12-4 and TRBJ2-7; D is perhaps TRBD1 (6 bases). CDR3 length equals 14 residues. V was trimmed by 4 bases and J by 1 base, leaving 11 bases between them. The CDR3 spells CASSYRTVSYEQYF. DNA for the CDR3: TGTGCCAGCAGTTACAGGACAGTGTCCTACGAGCAGTACTTC.